The T cell receptor (beta chain) under discussion was sequenced for a study of vaccination effects on CD4 cells after COVID-19. Isolation of CD4+ T cells took place after 10 days of culture. All participants had two doses of either the BNT162b2 or mRNA-1273 vaccine. Profiling relied on immunoSEQ multiplex PCR, and the TCRdb table lists in-frame clones only, not all of them. This sample carries over 45,000 clones, approximately 70% of them seen once, and the ten largest clones take about 7%. Note on this clone: Its antigen is not identified.

The starting material was CD4+ T cells from PBMCs cultured without peptide, obtained after COVID-19 vaccination. This sequence originates from a human donor who received a COVID-19 vaccine.

As DNA, the CDR3 is TGCGCCAGCACCCGGACTAGCGGGAGGGCCCTGTCTTACGAGCAGTACTTC. Residues: CASTRTSGRALSYEQYF. This sequence joins TRBV10-1 and TRBJ2-7; 15 bases are a match to TRBD2. Per germline, CDR1 WNHNN and CDR2 SYGVQD (reference sequence). CDR3 length: 17 amino acids. V trimming: 7 bases; J trimming: 4 bases; junction bases outside the gene matches: 11.